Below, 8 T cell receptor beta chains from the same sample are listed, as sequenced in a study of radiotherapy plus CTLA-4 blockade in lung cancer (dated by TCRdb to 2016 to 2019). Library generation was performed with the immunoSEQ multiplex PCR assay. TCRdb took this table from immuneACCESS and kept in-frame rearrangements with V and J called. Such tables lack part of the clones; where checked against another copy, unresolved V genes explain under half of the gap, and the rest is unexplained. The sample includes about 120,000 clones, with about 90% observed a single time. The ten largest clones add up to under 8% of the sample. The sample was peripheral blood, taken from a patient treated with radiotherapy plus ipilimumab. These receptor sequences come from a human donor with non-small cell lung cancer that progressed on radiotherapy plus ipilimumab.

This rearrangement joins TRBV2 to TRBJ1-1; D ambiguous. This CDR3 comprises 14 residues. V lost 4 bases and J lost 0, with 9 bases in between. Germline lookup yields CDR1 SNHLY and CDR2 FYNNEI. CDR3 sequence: CASSVVSLNTEAFF. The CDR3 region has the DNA TGTGCCAGCAGTGTTGTCAGCCTGAACACTGAAGCTTTCTTT.

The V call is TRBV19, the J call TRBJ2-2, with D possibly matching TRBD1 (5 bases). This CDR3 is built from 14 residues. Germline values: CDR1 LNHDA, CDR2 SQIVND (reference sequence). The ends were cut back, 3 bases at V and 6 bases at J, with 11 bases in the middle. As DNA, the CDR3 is TGTGCCAGTAGTATTCGTAGGGGCGCCGGGGAGCTGTTTTTT. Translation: CASSIRRGAGELFF.

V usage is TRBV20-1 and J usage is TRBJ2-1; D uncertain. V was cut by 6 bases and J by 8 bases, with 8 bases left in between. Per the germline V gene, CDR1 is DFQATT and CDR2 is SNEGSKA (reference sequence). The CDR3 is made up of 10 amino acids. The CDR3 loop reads CSASEHEQFF. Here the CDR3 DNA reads TGCAGTGCCTCAGAGCATGAGCAGTTCTTC.

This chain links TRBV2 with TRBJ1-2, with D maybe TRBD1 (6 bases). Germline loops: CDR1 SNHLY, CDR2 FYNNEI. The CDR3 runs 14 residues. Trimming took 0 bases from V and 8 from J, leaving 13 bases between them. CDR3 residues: CASSEAPRQGGYTF. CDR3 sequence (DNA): TGTGCCAGCAGTGAAGCGCCACGTCAGGGGGGCTACACCTTC. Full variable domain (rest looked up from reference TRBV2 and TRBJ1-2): EPEVTQTPSHQVTQMGQEVILRCVPISNHLYFYWYRQILGQKVEFLVSFYNNEISEKSEIFDDQFSVERPDGSNFTLKIRSTKLEDSAMYFCASSEAPRQGGYTFGSGTRLTVV.

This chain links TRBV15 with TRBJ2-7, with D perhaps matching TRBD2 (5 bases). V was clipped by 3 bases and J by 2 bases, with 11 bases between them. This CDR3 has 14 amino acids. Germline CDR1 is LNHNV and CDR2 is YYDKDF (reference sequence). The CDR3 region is CATSSGLGAYEQYF. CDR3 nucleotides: TGTGCCACCAGCAGCGGACTCGGTGCCTACGAGCAGTACTTC. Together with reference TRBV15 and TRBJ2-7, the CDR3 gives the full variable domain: DAMVIQNPRYQVTQFGKPVTLSCSQTLNHNVMYWYQQKSSQAPKLLFHYYDKDFNNEADTPDNFQSRRPNTSFCFLDIRSPGLGDTAMYLCATSSGLGAYEQYFGPGTRLTVT.

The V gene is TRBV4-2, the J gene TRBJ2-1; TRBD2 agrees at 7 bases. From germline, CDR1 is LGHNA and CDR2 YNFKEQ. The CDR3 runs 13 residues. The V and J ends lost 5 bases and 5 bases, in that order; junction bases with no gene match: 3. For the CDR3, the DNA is TGTGCCAGCAGCTCAGGGACTAACAATGAGCAGTTCTTC. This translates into CASSSGTNNEQFF.

This CDR3 reads CASSLSSDSPLHF. DNA of the CDR3: TGTGCCAGCAGCTTATCCAGTGATTCACCCCTCCACTTT. The chain combines TRBV7-3 with TRBJ1-6; D uncertain. This CDR3 comprises 13 residues. CDR1 SGHTA and CDR2 FQGTGA come from the germline V gene. Trimming removed 2 bases from V and 8 bases from J, with 7 bases in between.

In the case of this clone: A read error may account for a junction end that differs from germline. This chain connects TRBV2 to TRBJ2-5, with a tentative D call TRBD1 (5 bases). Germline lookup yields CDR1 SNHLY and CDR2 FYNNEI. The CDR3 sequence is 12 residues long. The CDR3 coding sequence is TGTGCCAGCAGCAGACAGCAAGAGGCCCAGTACTTC. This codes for CASSRQQEAQYF.